The sequence of this T cell receptor beta chain was determined in a study of T cells expressing NK-cell markers. From germline, CDR1 is DFQATT and CDR2 SNEGSKA (reference sequence). CDR3 length: 13 residues. TCRdb processed the 5' RACE reads again and assigns one entry to each CDR3 protein, with no DNA. Recorded here are some 280,000 distinct CDR3 sequences; the top ten clones represent about 0.39%. The sequenced sample consisted of blood T cells: a sorted CD56 or NKG2C T cell subset, CD4+ or CD8+ T cells, or bulk PBMC T cells (not recorded which). This chain connects TRBV20-1 to TRBJ1-5; the TRBD1 assignment by TCRdb is unverifiable without DNA. The TCR was taken from a man between 18 and 29 years old in good health. Here the CDR3 reads CSASTGVGQPQHF.